The clone carrying this TCR beta chain was counted at least ten times. This CDR3 comprises 13 residues. Germline-derived CDR1 and CDR2 are MNHNY and SVGAGI (reference sequence). J gave up 5 bases and V 7 bases, and 7 bases lay outside the gene matches. This sample is part of a study of early T cells in non-severe SARS-CoV-2 infection. Whole-study context: Chains were not paired, and sequencing was done on bulk RNA from unsorted whole blood.

Individual cDNA molecules were tagged with unique molecular identifiers, the study reported. From the 5' RACE reads, TCRdb called clonotypes with MiXCR, one entry per CDR3 protein. The sample shows some 30,000 distinct CDR3 sequences, 6% to 7% of them seen only once. The specimen sequenced was whole blood. The clonotype was recovered from an adult who was a healthcare worker with PCR-confirmed SARS-CoV-2 infection or an uninfected control (not recorded which). This rearrangement joins TRBV6-6 to TRBJ1-2, with TRBD1 identical over 7 bases. Here the CDR3 reads CASTEGTAYGYTF. As DNA, the CDR3 is TGTGCCAGCACAGAGGGGACAGCATATGGCTACACCTTC.